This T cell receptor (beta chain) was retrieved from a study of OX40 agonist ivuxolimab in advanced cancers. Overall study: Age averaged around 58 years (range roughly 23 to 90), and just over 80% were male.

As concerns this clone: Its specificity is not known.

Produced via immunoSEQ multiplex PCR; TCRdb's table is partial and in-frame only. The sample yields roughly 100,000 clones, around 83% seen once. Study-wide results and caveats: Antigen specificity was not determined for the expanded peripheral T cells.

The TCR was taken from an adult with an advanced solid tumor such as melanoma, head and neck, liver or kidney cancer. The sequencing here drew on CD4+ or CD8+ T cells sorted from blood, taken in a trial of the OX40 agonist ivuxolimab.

CDR3 DNA: TGTGCCAGTAGTATGGGTAGAGAGGGCGGTGAGCAGTTCTTC. Protein product: CASSMGREGGEQFF. The rearrangement joins TRBV19 to TRBJ2-1; D possibly corresponds to TRBD2 (5 bases). Deletions cut 3 bases from V and 9 bases from J, with 15 bases between. Germline lookup yields CDR1 LNHDA and CDR2 SQIVND (reference sequence). The CDR3 has 14 amino acids.